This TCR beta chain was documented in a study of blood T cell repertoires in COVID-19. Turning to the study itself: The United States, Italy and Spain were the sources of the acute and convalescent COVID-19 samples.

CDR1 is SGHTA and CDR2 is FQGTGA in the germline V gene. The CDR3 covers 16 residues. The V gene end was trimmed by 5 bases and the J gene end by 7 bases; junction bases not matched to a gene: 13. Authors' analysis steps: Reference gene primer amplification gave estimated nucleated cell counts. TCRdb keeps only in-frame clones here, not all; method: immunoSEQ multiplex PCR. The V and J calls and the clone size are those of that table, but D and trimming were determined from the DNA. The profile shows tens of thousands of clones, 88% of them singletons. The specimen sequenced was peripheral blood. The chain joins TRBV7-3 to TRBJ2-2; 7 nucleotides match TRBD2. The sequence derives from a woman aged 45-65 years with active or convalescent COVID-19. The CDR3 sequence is CASSPTPGLSGGELFF. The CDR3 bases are TGTGCCAGCAGCCCGACCCCGGGACTATCAGGCGGGGAGCTGTTTTTT. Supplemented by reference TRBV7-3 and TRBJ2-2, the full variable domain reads GAGVSQTPSNKVTEKGKYVELRCDPISGHTALYWYRQSLGQGPEFLIYFQGTGAADDSGLPNDRFFAVRPEGSVSTLKIQRTERGDSAVYLCASSPTPGLSGGELFFGEGSRLTVL.